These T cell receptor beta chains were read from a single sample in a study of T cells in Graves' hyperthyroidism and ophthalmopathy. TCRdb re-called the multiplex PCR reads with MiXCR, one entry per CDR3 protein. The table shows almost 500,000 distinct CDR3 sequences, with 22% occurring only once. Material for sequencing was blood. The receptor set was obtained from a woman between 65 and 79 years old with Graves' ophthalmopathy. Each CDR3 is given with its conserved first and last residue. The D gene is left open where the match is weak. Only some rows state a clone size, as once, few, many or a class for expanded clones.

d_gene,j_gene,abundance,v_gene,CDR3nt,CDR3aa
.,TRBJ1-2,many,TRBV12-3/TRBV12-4,TGTGCCAGCAGTTCCCAACGTTCGGGCTACACCTTC,CASSSQRSGYTF
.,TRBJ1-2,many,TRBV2,TGTGCCAGCAGCGCGGGGTCTCGGGGTGGCTACACCTTC,CASSAGSRGGYTF
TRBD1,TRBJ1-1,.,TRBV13,TGTGCCAGCAGCTTACTAGGACAGGTTTCGGGCACTGAAGCTTTCTTT,CASSLLGQVSGTEAFF
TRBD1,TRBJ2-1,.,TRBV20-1,TGCAGTGCTAGATTCCAGGGGGAATACAATGAGCAGTTCTTC,CSARFQGEYNEQFF
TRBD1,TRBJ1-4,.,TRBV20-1,TGCAGTGCTAGTGCCTTGACAGGGGGCAATGAAAAACTGTTTTTT,CSASALTGGNEKLFF
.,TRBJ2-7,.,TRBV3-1,TGTGCCAGCAGCCCGGAGGCAGTGAGCTCCTACGAGCAGTACTTC,CASSPEAVSSYEQYF
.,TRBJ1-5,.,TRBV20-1,TGCAGTGCTAGACAGAATAGCAATCAGCCCCAGCATTTT,CSARQNSNQPQHF
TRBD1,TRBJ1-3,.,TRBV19,TGTGCCAGTCGGACGACAGGGAACTCTGGAAACACCATATATTTT,CASRTTGNSGNTIYF
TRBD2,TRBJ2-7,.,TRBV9,TGTGCCAGCAGCTCGCGGGATGGGACTACCTACGAGCAGTACTTC,CASSSRDGTTYEQYF
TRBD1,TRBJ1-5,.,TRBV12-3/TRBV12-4,TGTGCCAGCAGTCCTGACAGGGGGTCGGGTCAGCCCCAGCATTTT,CASSPDRGSGQPQHF
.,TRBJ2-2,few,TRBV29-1,TGCAGCGTTGGTTGGGACGGGAACACCGGGGAGCTGTTTTTT,CSVGWDGNTGELFF
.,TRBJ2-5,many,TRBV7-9,TGTGCCAGCAGCGGCTACCAGGGGGGGAAAGAGACCCAGTACTTC,CASSGYQGGKETQYF
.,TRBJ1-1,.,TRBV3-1,TGTGCCAGCAGCCACACCCCGGCGGGGAACACTGAAGCTTTCTTT,CASSHTPAGNTEAFF
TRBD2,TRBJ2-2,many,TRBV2,TGTGCCAGCAGTCTAGCGGGAGTTAGTACCGGGGAGCTGTTTTTT,CASSLAGVSTGELFF
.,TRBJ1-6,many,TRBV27,TGTGCCAGCCGCAAGGGGAGCTCTAATTCACCCCTCCACTTT,CASRKGSSNSPLHF
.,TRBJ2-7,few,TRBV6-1,TGTGCCAGCACCTTACGGAGAGGCGGGGTCTACGAGCAGTACTTC,CASTLRRGGVYEQYF
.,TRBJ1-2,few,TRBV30,TGTGCCTGGAGTGTAAGCGTTGGTTTCAACAGTGGCTACACCTTC,CAWSVSVGFNSGYTF
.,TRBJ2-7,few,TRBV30,TGTGCCTGCCGCGAACAGGGTCTCAGCTACGAGCAGTACTTC,CACREQGLSYEQYF
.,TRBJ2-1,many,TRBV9,TGTGCCAGCAGCGTAGATGGACGGGAGAATAGTGAGCAGTTCTTC,CASSVDGRENSEQFF
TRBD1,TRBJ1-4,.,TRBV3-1,TGTGCCAGCAGCCGGCCGGGACAGGGGAAGAATAATGAAAAACTGTTTTTT,CASSRPGQGKNNEKLFF
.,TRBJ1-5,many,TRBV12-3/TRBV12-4,TGTGCCAGCAGTTTAGGGTTAGGTTACAATCAGCCCCAGCATTTT,CASSLGLGYNQPQHF
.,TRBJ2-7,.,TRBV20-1,TGCAGTGCTAGTATCGGGTTTTCCTACGAGCAGTACTTC,CSASIGFSYEQYF
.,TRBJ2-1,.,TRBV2,TGTGCGTGCAAGGAGGACACAGGCTTTGTCAATGAGCAGTTCTTC,CACKEDTGFVNEQFF
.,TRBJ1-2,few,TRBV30,TGTGCCTGGAGAGAACAGAATTCCTATGGCTACACCTTC,CAWREQNSYGYTF
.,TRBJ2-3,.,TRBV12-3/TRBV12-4,TGTGCCAGCAGTTTATTGGGGGGTTGGACAGATACGCAGTATTTT,CASSLLGGWTDTQYF
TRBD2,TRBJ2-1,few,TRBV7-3,TGTGCCAGCAGCCCAACTAGCGGGGCCTACAATGAGCAGTTCTTC,CASSPTSGAYNEQFF
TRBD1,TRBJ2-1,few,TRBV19,TGTGCCAGTAGTACGCAGGGGGCGCGGTCCTACAATGAGCAGTTCTTC,CASSTQGARSYNEQFF
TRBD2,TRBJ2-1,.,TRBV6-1,TGTGCCAGCAGTGGGGCAAGCGGGAACTCCTACAATGAGCAGTTCTTC,CASSGASGNSYNEQFF
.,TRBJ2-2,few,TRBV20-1,TGCAGTGCTCCTCCTGCCGGGTCGGAGAACACCGGGGAGCTGTTTTTT,CSAPPAGSENTGELFF
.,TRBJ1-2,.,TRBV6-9,TGTGCCAGCAGTTTAAGGAGAGGGGCCGGTGGCTACACCTTC,CASSLRRGAGGYTF
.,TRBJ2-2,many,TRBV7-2,TGTGCCAGCAGCTCCACCAGCGGGCTGAACACCGGGGAGCTGTTTTTT,CASSSTSGLNTGELFF
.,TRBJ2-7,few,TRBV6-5,TGTGCCAGCAGTGTGGCCAGATCCTACGAGCAGTACTTC,CASSVARSYEQYF
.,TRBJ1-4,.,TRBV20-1,TGCAGTGCTAGACCCCTCGGGGGAGGGTCGGACGAAAAACTGTTTTTT,CSARPLGGGSDEKLFF
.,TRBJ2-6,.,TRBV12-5,TGTGCTAGTGGTTTGCAACGCGGATTCTCTGGGGCCAACGTCCTGACTTTC,CASGLQRGFSGANVLTF
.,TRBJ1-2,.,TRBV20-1,TGCAGTGCTACCATACCCGGGGGCAACTATGGCTACACCTTC,CSATIPGGNYGYTF
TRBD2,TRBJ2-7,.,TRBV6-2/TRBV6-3,TGTGCCAGCAGTTACAGGGTTCGGACTAGCGGGATCCAGCCGTTATACGAGCAGTACTTC,CASSYRVRTSGIQPLYEQYF
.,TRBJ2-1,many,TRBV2,TGTGCCAGCAGTTTTTTGACCGGGCCGGTAGCCTACAATGAGCAGTTCTTC,CASSFLTGPVAYNEQFF
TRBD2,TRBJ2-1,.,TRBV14,TGTGCCAGCAGCCAAGGAAGCGGGAGGTTCTACAATGAGCAGTTCTTC,CASSQGSGRFYNEQFF
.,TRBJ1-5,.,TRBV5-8,TGTGCCAGCAGTCTGGGGCGGCTAGGGGAACAGCCCCAGCATTTT,CASSLGRLGEQPQHF
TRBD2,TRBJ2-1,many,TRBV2,TGTGCCAGCAGTGAGGTACTAGCGGGAGGGTCTGAGCAGTTCTTC,CASSEVLAGGSEQFF
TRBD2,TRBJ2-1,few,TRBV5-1,TGCGCCAGCAGCTTGGAACTAGCGGGAGTGGTTGAGCAGTTCTTC,CASSLELAGVVEQFF
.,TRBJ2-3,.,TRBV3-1,TGTGCCAGCAGCCTTCTACCGGGAAGAAGCACAGATACGCAGTATTTT,CASSLLPGRSTDTQYF
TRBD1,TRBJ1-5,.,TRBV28,TGTACCATCAGGGGGAATAGCAATCAGCCCCAGCATTTT,CTIRGNSNQPQHF
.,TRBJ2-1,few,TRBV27,TGTGCCAGCACCTTGAACAGGGTTAGCTCCTACAATGAGCAGTTCTTC,CASTLNRVSSYNEQFF
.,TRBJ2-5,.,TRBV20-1,TGCAGTGCTAGTTTTTCGGGAAAGGAGACCCAGTACTTC,CSASFSGKETQYF